These 13 T cell receptor beta chains came from one sample sequenced in a study of T-cell reconstitution after alpha-beta-depleted transplantation in children. Unique molecular identifiers featured in how the TCRbeta library was prepared. TCRdb independently ran MiXCR on the PCR reads; one entry per CDR3 protein. In the table there are around 700,000 distinct CDR3 sequences, around 13% of which are singletons. The material was PBMCs, obtained before TCRalphabeta/CD19-depleted stem cell transplant. The receptor source for this set is a girl aged 2 to 10 with congenital amegakaryocytic thrombocytopenia, due to receive a stem cell transplant.

This clonotype was recorded many times. The chain's CDR3 is CASSPPGFGSRGELFF. The CDR3, as DNA: TGTGCCAGCAGTCCGCCAGGGTTTGGGTCAAGGGGGGAGCTGTTTTTT. This chain links TRBV12-3 or TRBV12-4 with TRBJ2-2; tentative D call: TRBD1 (5 bases). Trimming pared 5 bases from V and 8 bases from J, leaving 21 bases between. The CDR3 contains 16 residues.

This clonotype has ten or more counts. The chain links TRBV7-8 to TRBJ1-2; 9 bases match TRBD1. This CDR3 region has 14 residues. The V and J ends lost 5 bases and 12 bases, in that order; junction bases with no gene match: 13. The V gene's germline CDR1 is SGHVS and CDR2 FQNEAQ. This CDR3 reads CASSQSGTGWSHTF. CDR3 in DNA: TGTGCCAGCAGCCAATCCGGGACAGGGTGGTCCCACACCTTC.

Many counts were recorded for this clonotype. The genes are TRBV20-1 and TRBJ2-3; 10 nucleotides match TRBD1. Germline trimming cut 0 bases from V and 3 bases from J; bases unmatched to any gene: 3. This CDR3 is built from 15 residues. The germline V gene encodes CDR1 DFQATT and CDR2 SNEGSKA (reference sequence). DNA for the CDR3: TGCAGTGCTAGAGACGACAGGGGGCCGACAGATACGCAGTATTTT. It encodes CSARDDRGPTDTQYF.

In this sample, this clonotype turned up many times. The genes are TRBV7-3 and TRBJ2-3, with 13 nucleotides matching TRBD2. With V trimmed by 5 bases and J by 1 base, 3 bases remained unmatched. The CDR3 totals 16 residues. Germline CDR1 is SGHTA and CDR2 is FQGTGA. The CDR3 bases are TGTGCCAGCAGCGCCGGACTAGCGGGAGGCACAGATACGCAGTATTTT. The encoded protein is CASSAGLAGGTDTQYF.

This clonotype appeared a few times. The V gene is TRBV24-1, the J gene TRBJ2-1; possibly TRBD2 for D (6 bases). V was clipped by 2 bases and J by 7 bases, with 14 bases between them. This CDR3 has 15 residues. Germline assignment: CDR1 KGHDR and CDR2 SFDVKD. CDR3 region: CATSDSTRDLNEQFF. DNA of the CDR3: TGTGCCACCAGTGATTCCACCCGGGACTTGAATGAGCAGTTCTTC.

This clonotype came up a few times. The rearrangement links TRBV20-1 to TRBJ2-1; the D is unclear. The germline gives CDR1 DFQATT, CDR2 SNEGSKA (reference sequence). This CDR3 region has 13 residues. Trimming removed 3 bases from V and 8 bases from J, with 14 bases in between. DNA of the CDR3: TGCAGTGCTAGTTCGCTCCAGCGCCATGAGCAGTTCTTC. Its protein product is CSASSLQRHEQFF.

The genes are TRBV5-5 and TRBJ2-7; D is undetermined. CDR1 is SGHKS, CDR2 YYEKEE, per germline (reference sequence). The V and J ends lost 0 bases and 1 base respectively, with 11 bases between them. The CDR3 is 15 amino acids. CDR3 sequence (DNA): TGTGCCAGCAGCTTGGCTTACTTGGGGTCCTACGAGCAGTACTTC. Its protein product is CASSLAYLGSYEQYF.

The chain joins TRBV6-5 to TRBJ2-2; possibly TRBD1 or TRBD2 for D (5 bases each). The germline V gene has CDR1 MNHEY and CDR2 SVGAGI. This CDR3 contains 15 residues. V was trimmed by 2 bases and J by 5 bases, leaving 12 bases between them. CDR3 loop: CASSYRGPGTGELFF. In DNA form, the CDR3 reads TGTGCCAGCAGTTACCGAGGGCCAGGGACCGGGGAGCTGTTTTTT.

The CDR3 protein is CSVDHAKGGGLFF. As DNA, the CDR3 is TGCAGCGTTGACCACGCTAAGGGCGGGGGACTGTTTTTT. The chain recombines TRBV29-1 with TRBJ1-4, with D perhaps TRBD1 (5 bases). Germline-derived CDR1 and CDR2 are SQVTM and ANQGSEA. V was clipped by 3 bases and J by 13 bases, with 18 bases between them. CDR3 length: 13 residues.

This clonotype came up many times. The chain combines TRBV7-9 with TRBJ2-7; D may be TRBD2 (6 bases). The CDR3 covers 17 residues. Germline assignment: CDR1 SEHNR and CDR2 FQNEAQ (reference sequence). V was shortened by 1 base and J by 2 bases, with 18 bases between the two germline ends. CDR3: CASSLVSSGEVTYEQYF. CDR3 in DNA: TGTGCCAGCAGCTTAGTGAGTTCGGGGGAGGTCACCTACGAGCAGTACTTC. Complete variable domain (other parts from reference TRBV7-9 and TRBJ2-7): DTGVSQNPRHKITKRGQNVTFRCDPISEHNRLYWYRQTLGQGPEFLTYFQNEAQLEKSRLLSDRFSAERPKGSFSTLEIQRTEQGDSAMYLCASSLVSSGEVTYEQYFGPGTRLTVT.

With respect to this clonotype: At one end, the junction sequence differs from germline, possibly due to a read error. This sequence joins TRBV5-1 and TRBJ2-4; D call uncertain. The CDR3 runs 12 residues. Germline values: CDR1 SGHRS, CDR2 YFSETQ. CDR3 sequence: CASSLDWNNQYF. CDR3 in DNA: TGCGCCAGCAGCTTGGATTGGAACAATCAGTACTTC.

This clonotype was picked up many times. The rearrangement links TRBV29-1 to TRBJ2-3; no clear D. There are 10 residues in the CDR3. The germline V and J ends were trimmed by 7 bases and 5 bases, with 7 bases remaining between them. Germline-derived CDR1 and CDR2 are SQVTM and ANQGSEA. CDR3 sequence: CSATVDTQYF. As DNA, the CDR3 is TGCAGCGCCACGGTAGATACGCAGTATTTT.

This clonotype was observed at least ten times. The chain joins TRBV12-3 or TRBV12-4 to TRBJ2-1; the D is unclear. Deletions cut 4 bases from V and 6 bases from J, with 13 bases between. This CDR3 has 14 residues. The CDR3 reads CASSSVYTFNEQFF. CDR3 DNA sequence: TGTGCCAGCAGTTCTGTCTACACCTTCAATGAGCAGTTCTTC.